Below are 20 T cell receptor beta chains sequenced from a single sample in a study of blood T cells in healthy people across ages. A second PCR of 7 to 11 cycles used a sample-barcoded 5' primer and a J-beta primer mix. TCRdb processed the 5' RACE reads anew with MiXCR; each CDR3 protein has one entry. The sample includes some 1 million distinct CDR3 sequences, more than 35% of them seen just once. The sequenced sample consisted of blood. The source of these receptors is a woman aged 60 to 75 in good health.

The table lists this clonotype with a few counts. The J gene is TRBJ2-3, the V gene TRBV28, with D hard to call. The V end was cut by 2 bases, the J end by 4 bases, with 13 bases between. Germline-derived CDR1 and CDR2 are MDHEN and SYDVKM. This CDR3 is 15 amino acids long. The DNA of the CDR3 is TGTGCCAGCAGTTTAAATGGAGCAGTGTCAGATACGCAGTATTTT. It encodes CASSLNGAVSDTQYF.

A remark on this clonotype: This may be a read error, as it is one base from a much larger clone. The chain links TRBV7-2 to TRBJ2-5; D assignment may be TRBD1 or TRBD2 (5 bases each). The CDR3 sequence is 15 residues long. The germline V and J ends were trimmed by 0 bases and 11 bases, with 19 bases remaining between them. CDR1 SGHTA and CDR2 FQGNSA come from the germline V gene. The CDR3 nucleotides read TGTGCCAGCAGCTTAGCTGGGAGAGGATTGGGGGAGCAGTACTTC. Translation gives CASSLAGRGLGEQYF.

This clonotype was seen a handful of times. The rearrangement joins TRBV6-6 to TRBJ2-2; 8 bases are a match to TRBD2. Germline V gene sequence: CDR1 MNHNY, CDR2 SVGAGI (reference sequence). There are 13 residues in the CDR3. The V and J ends lost 7 bases and 5 bases, in that order; junction bases with no gene match: 3. CDR3 protein: CASTAGGTGELFF. In nucleotides, the CDR3 is TGTGCCAGCACCGCGGGAGGAACCGGGGAGCTGTTTTTT.

The chain is built from TRBV6-1 and TRBJ1-2, with D possibly TRBD1 on 5 matching bases. From germline, CDR1 is MNHNS and CDR2 SASEGT. V was shortened by 6 bases and J by 2 bases, with 28 bases between the two germline ends. This CDR3 has 19 amino acids. The DNA of the CDR3 is TGTGCCAGCAGCGACCACCCCGCAGGGACGATATCTACGAACTATGGCTACACCTTC. It encodes CASSDHPAGTISTNYGYTF.

This clonotype occurred a few times. The gene calls are TRBV7-2 and TRBJ2-1; 11 bases are a match to TRBD1. This CDR3 is built from 16 residues. Unmatched junction bases numbered 4, after V lost 3 bases and J lost 3 bases. CDR1 and CDR2 from the germline V gene are SGHTA and FQGNSA. DNA of the CDR3: TGTGCCAGCAGCTTGGGGGACAGGGGGATCTACAATGAGCAGTTCTTC. This translates into CASSLGDRGIYNEQFF.

The chain is built from TRBV12-3 or TRBV12-4 and TRBJ2-3; TRBD2 matches 11 bases. This CDR3 region has 15 residues. The junction had 7 bases not matched to a gene; V was cut back by 6 bases and J by 5 bases. The CDR3 bases are TGTGCCAGCAGGGCATTAGCGGGAGGGCAAGATACGCAGTATTTT. This encodes CASRALAGGQDTQYF.

The chain joins TRBV24-1 to TRBJ2-7; 8 bases are a match to TRBD1. Trimming took 3 bases from V and 7 from J; bases not matched to a gene: 10. The CDR3 is 15 amino acids. Germline V gives CDR1 KGHDR, CDR2 SFDVKD. CDR3 sequence (DNA): TGTGCCACCAGTGATACACGGACAGGGCGGCATGAGCAGTACTTC. This sequence encodes CATSDTRTGRHEQYF.

This clonotype has a handful of counts. The chain joins TRBV20-1 to TRBJ2-7; D uncertain. Trimming took off 1 base at V and 5 bases at J, with 15 bases between the two ends. Germline values: CDR1 DFQATT, CDR2 SNEGSKA (reference sequence). This CDR3 comprises 14 residues. CDR3 nucleotides: TGCAGTGCTAGAGGCCCCCTAGGGCGCAACGAGCAGTACTTC. Protein product: CSARGPLGRNEQYF.

This clonotype came up a few times. The CDR3 DNA sequence: TGTGCCAGCAGCTTAGGTAGGCGGGGCAGGACGAAACTATACAATGAGCAGTTCTTC. Its protein product is CASSLGRRGRTKLYNEQFF. This chain uses TRBV7-9 with TRBJ2-1; D is possibly TRBD2 (6 bases). Trimming took 1 base from V and 4 from J, leaving 23 bases between them. This CDR3 has 19 residues. Germline loops: CDR1 SEHNR, CDR2 FQNEAQ (reference sequence).

CDR3: CASSFGALVGAAYNEQFF. CDR3 bases: TGTGCCAGCAGCTTCGGTGCGTTGGTGGGAGCGGCCTACAATGAGCAGTTCTTC. V gene TRBV7-9 combines with J gene TRBJ2-1; possible D gene TRBD2, 5 bases. This CDR3 spans 18 amino acids. Per the germline V gene, CDR1 is SEHNR and CDR2 is FQNEAQ (reference sequence). V lost 3 bases and J lost 2, with 20 bases in between.

The table lists this clonotype with a few counts. The chain combines TRBV7-8 with TRBJ2-3; a weak D match, TRBD2 (6 bases). The V end was cut by 8 bases, the J end by 0 bases, with 12 bases between. Germline V gene sequence: CDR1 SGHVS, CDR2 FQNEAQ. This CDR3 is built from 14 residues. The CDR3 bases are TGTGCCAGCGGACGGGAGACTAGCACAGATACGCAGTATTTT. This sequence encodes CASGRETSTDTQYF.

J is TRBJ2-3 and V is TRBV24-1; D not resolved. Germline CDR1 reads KGHDR; CDR2 reads SFDVKD. CDR3 length: 16 amino acids. The germline V and J ends were trimmed by 3 bases and 1 base, with 13 bases remaining between them. The CDR3 DNA sequence: TGTGCCACCAGTGATATAGAGAGAATGGGCACAGATACGCAGTATTTT. It encodes CATSDIERMGTDTQYF.

This sequence joins TRBV7-2 and TRBJ2-7, with 7 bases lining up with TRBD1. CDR3 length: 17 residues. V lost 0 bases, J lost 6 bases, and 14 bases stayed unmatched. Germline V gene sequence: CDR1 SGHTA, CDR2 FQGNSA. The CDR3 here is CASSLASSGTEASEQYF. The CDR3 DNA follows: TGTGCCAGCAGCTTAGCTTCCTCCGGGACAGAGGCCAGCGAGCAGTACTTC.

This clonotype was observed many times. The gene calls are TRBV7-2 and TRBJ2-1; tentative D call: TRBD2 (6 bases). The CDR3 loop spans 14 amino acids. CDR1 is SGHTA, CDR2 FQGNSA, per germline. Trimming cost V 0 bases and J 14 bases, with 17 bases left between them. This chain's CDR3 is CASSLAPGRRGEFF. The CDR3 bases are TGTGCCAGCAGCTTAGCGCCGGGGAGGCGCGGGGAGTTCTTC.

The chain recombines TRBV15 with TRBJ2-7, with 9 bases matching TRBD2. Germline CDR1 reads LNHNV; CDR2 reads YYDKDF (reference sequence). V was clipped by 1 base and J by 1 base; unmatched bases: 2. CDR3 length: 15 residues. CDR3 protein: CATSRASGRSYEQYF. CDR3 nucleotides: TGTGCCACCAGCAGAGCAAGCGGGAGGTCCTACGAGCAGTACTTC.

The chain uses TRBV7-9 and TRBJ2-3; D may be TRBD1 (5 bases). V was pared by 3 bases and J by 5 bases, with 12 bases between. Germline V lookup: CDR1 SEHNR, CDR2 FQNEAQ (reference sequence). The CDR3 length is 14 residues. The CDR3 DNA sequence: TGTGCCAGCAGCTTCGACAGAAAGGGAGATACGCAGTATTTT. It yields the protein CASSFDRKGDTQYF.

The rearrangement uses TRBV7-2 and TRBJ2-7, with D maybe TRBD2 (7 bases). CDR3 length: 15 amino acids. CDR1 and CDR2 from the germline V gene are SGHTA and FQGNSA. V lost 5 bases to trimming and J lost 2 bases, with 16 bases between them. The CDR3: CASSPRGGGTYEQYF. In DNA, the CDR3 is TGTGCCAGCAGCCCGAGGGGCGGGGGCACCTACGAGCAGTACTTC.

This clonotype was seen only a few times. The chain couples TRBV30 to TRBJ2-7, with 8 nucleotides matching TRBD2. There are 12 residues in the CDR3. Trimming took 4 bases from V and 1 from J; bases not matched to a gene: 0. The germline V gene encodes CDR1 GTSNPN and CDR2 SVGIG (reference sequence). This CDR3 reads CAWTGGSYEQYF. In nucleotides, the CDR3 is TGTGCCTGGACGGGAGGGTCCTACGAGCAGTACTTC.

V is TRBV10-3 and J is TRBJ2-1; 8 bases match TRBD1. Germline V CDR1 and CDR2: ENHRY, SYGVKD. With V trimmed by 2 bases and J by 0 bases, 0 bases remained unmatched. The CDR3 loop spans 15 amino acids. CDR3: CAISEQGASYNEQFF. As DNA, the CDR3 is TGTGCCATCAGTGAGCAGGGGGCCTCCTACAATGAGCAGTTCTTC.

This clonotype showed up just a few times. The rearrangement uses TRBV15 and TRBJ2-1; the D gene is possibly TRBD2 (6 bases). V gave up 3 bases and J gave up 10 bases, with 13 bases separating them. The CDR3 extends over 13 amino acids. Germline V CDR1 and CDR2: LNHNV, YYDKDF (reference sequence). CDR3 sequence: CATSSGSRYEQFF. As DNA, the CDR3 is TGTGCCACCAGCAGCGGGAGCAGGTACGAGCAGTTCTTC.